The 17 T cell receptor beta chains below all came from one sample that was sequenced in a study of blood T cell repertoires in COVID-19. Using immunoSEQ multiplex PCR, the repertoire was profiled, and TCRdb retains in-frame clones only, with some absent. The table records about 310,000 clones, around 87% of them present only once. Sequenced input: peripheral blood. The receptors come from a man between 50 and 59 years old with active or convalescent COVID-19.

This clone came up a few times. This rearrangement joins TRBV5-1 to TRBJ2-7; the D is unclear. The CDR3 length is 14 residues. The germline V and J ends were trimmed by 0 bases and 0 bases, with 7 bases remaining between them. Germline V CDR1 and CDR2: SGHRS, YFSETQ. The CDR3 DNA reads TGCGCCAGCAGCTTGGAAGATAGCTCCTACGAGCAGTACTTC. Translated, it gives CASSLEDSSYEQYF.

The chain has TRBV7-2 and TRBJ2-7; no firm D call. The CDR3 extends over 14 amino acids. CDR1 SGHTA and CDR2 FQGNSA come from the germline V gene. V was shortened by 0 bases and J by 0 bases, with 6 bases between the two germline ends. The CDR3 loop is CASSLAPSSYEQYF. DNA for the CDR3: TGTGCCAGCAGCTTAGCCCCTAGCTCCTACGAGCAGTACTTC.

In this sample, this clone turned up once. V usage is TRBV2 and J usage is TRBJ1-6, with a possible D match to TRBD1 (6 bases). Trimming removed 3 bases at V and 9 bases at J, with 15 bases between. The CDR3 extends over 15 amino acids. Germline V gene data show CDR1 as SNHLY and CDR2 as FYNNEI. The CDR3 region is CASSDRRGKGSPLHF. For the CDR3, the DNA is TGTGCCAGCAGTGATCGAAGGGGGAAGGGTTCACCCCTCCACTTT.

CDR3 bases: TGTGCCAGCAGCCTGATACCCGGACAGGGAGGTGAGCAGTTCTTC. Encoded protein: CASSLIPGQGGEQFF. V and J are TRBV2 and TRBJ2-1; 8 nucleotides agree with TRBD1. The CDR3 sequence is 15 residues long. J lost 9 bases, V lost 6 bases, and 13 bases had no gene match. In germline, CDR1 is SNHLY, CDR2 FYNNEI.

This chain connects TRBV28 to TRBJ2-1, with TRBD2 matching 14 bases. CDR1 and CDR2 (germline): MDHEN, SYDVKM. V lost 3 bases and J lost 10; bases outside the gene matches: 5. The CDR3 contains 15 residues. CDR3 residues: CASSFSGLAGVEQFF. CDR3 nucleotides: TGTGCCAGCAGTTTTTCGGGACTAGCGGGAGTGGAGCAGTTCTTC.

Turning to this clone: In the same sample, other DNA sequences code for this CDR3. The chain couples TRBV18 to TRBJ1-3; D is ambiguous. The CDR3 length is 16 residues. CDR1 is KGHSH, CDR2 LQKENI, per germline. V lost 3 bases and J 0 bases, leaving 12 bases between the germline ends. In DNA, the CDR3 is TGTGCCAGCTCACCCAGGCAGGCGCTCTCTGGAAACACCATATATTTT. It yields the protein CASSPRQALSGNTIYF.

The chain combines TRBV30 with TRBJ1-4, with 10 positions matching TRBD1. The CDR3 contains 17 residues. The ends lost 1 base at V and 6 bases at J; junction bases unmatched: 11. Germline V gives CDR1 GTSNPN, CDR2 SVGIG (reference sequence). CDR3 in DNA: TGTGCCTGGAGTGCCTTGACAGGGGGCCCTGGCGATGAAAAACTGTTTTTT. It is translated as CAWSALTGGPGDEKLFF.

The V gene is TRBV28, the J gene TRBJ2-1, with 7 bases lining up with TRBD2. This CDR3 has 15 residues. After removal of 4 bases from V and 2 bases from J, the junction contained 5 bases not matched to a gene. CDR1 MDHEN and CDR2 SYDVKM come from the germline V gene. CDR3 sequence: CASSSSGPTYNEQFF. DNA for the CDR3: TGTGCCAGCAGTTCTAGCGGACCCACCTACAATGAGCAGTTCTTC.

The V and J genes are TRBV28 and TRBJ2-5; 8 positions match TRBD2. Germline V gene sequence: CDR1 MDHEN, CDR2 SYDVKM. The CDR3 spans 15 residues. The V and J ends lost 3 bases and 6 bases, in that order; junction bases with no gene match: 9. In DNA form, the CDR3 reads TGTGCCAGCAGTTTGGGCGGGGGGCCGAGGCAGACCCAGTACTTC. This encodes CASSLGGGPRQTQYF.

The chain is built from TRBV6-5 and TRBJ1-4; perhaps TRBD1 as D (5 bases). Germline V CDR1 and CDR2: MNHEY, SVGAGI. V was shortened by 6 bases and J by 10 bases, with 21 bases between the two germline ends. This CDR3 contains 15 residues. In DNA form, the CDR3 reads TGTGCCAGCAGGCCTCCCGGGGGGGAATCGGGAAAACTGTTTTTT. Amino acids: CASRPPGGESGKLFF.

The V gene is TRBV5-1, the J gene TRBJ2-5; possible D gene TRBD1, 6 bases. Germline lookup yields CDR1 SGHRS and CDR2 YFSETQ. CDR3 length equals 15 residues. V lost 1 base and J lost 5, with 15 bases in between. The CDR3 is CASSLTGNLGETQYF. The CDR3 DNA follows: TGCGCCAGCAGCTTGACAGGGAATCTAGGGGAGACCCAGTACTTC.

For this clone: At one end the junction does not follow the germline gene, possibly because of a read error. The chain carries TRBV4-1 and TRBJ1-1; weak D call: TRBD1 (6 bases). The CDR3 runs to 13 residues. Germline lookup yields CDR1 MGHRA and CDR2 YSYEKL. The CDR3 nucleotides read TGCGCCAGCAGCCAAGATCCGGGGGGCCGCCTGGAGTTT. This sequence encodes CASSQDPGGRLEF.

The chain has TRBV28 and TRBJ2-3; tentative D call: TRBD2 (6 bases). CDR3 length: 14 amino acids. CDR1 MDHEN and CDR2 SYDVKM come from the germline V gene. V was shortened by 6 bases and J by 5 bases, with 15 bases between the two germline ends. As DNA, the CDR3 is TGTGCCAGCAGCCCCACTGGGCGGGAAGATACGCAGTATTTT. Protein product: CASSPTGREDTQYF.

This chain links TRBV23-1 with TRBJ1-2; unclear D gene. TRBV23-1 is recorded as an ORF, its role being uncertain. The CDR3 loop spans 12 amino acids. V lost 6 bases and J 5 bases, leaving 10 bases between the germline ends. In nucleotides, the CDR3 is TGCGCCAGCAGCCCCGGGAGATATGGCTACACCTTC. Its translation is CASSPGRYGYTF.

This chain uses TRBV6-2 or TRBV6-3 with TRBJ2-7; 9 bases agree with TRBD1. The CDR3 runs to 17 residues. V shed 2 bases, J shed 0 bases, and the junction held 8 bases outside the gene matches. Germline lookup yields CDR1 MNHEY and CDR2 SVGEGT. CDR3 loop: CASSYRDRVLTSYEQYF. The CDR3 nucleotides read TGTGCCAGCAGTTACCGGGACAGGGTCCTTACCTCCTACGAGCAGTACTTC.

The chain carries TRBV19 and TRBJ2-5; 9 nucleotides line up with TRBD1. Looked up from germline, CDR1 is LNHDA and CDR2 is SQIVND (reference sequence). The CDR3 has 15 residues. The J segment lost 2 bases and the V segment lost 1 base, leaving 2 bases of the junction unmatched. The CDR3 DNA follows: TGTGCCAGTAGTATAGGGGGACAGGGACAAGAGACCCAGTACTTC. Translating it yields CASSIGGQGQETQYF.

This chain links TRBV7-9 with TRBJ1-1, with D maybe TRBD1 (6 bases). Germline CDR1 is SEHNR and CDR2 is FQNEAQ (reference sequence). V was trimmed by 2 bases and J by 5 bases, leaving 12 bases between them. The CDR3 runs 14 residues. The DNA for the CDR3 is TGTGCCAGCAGCTTACAAGGGGGATGGACTGAAGCTTTCTTT. This gives the protein CASSLQGGWTEAFF.